These 6 T cell receptor beta chains were all obtained from the same sample, sequenced in a study of blood T cells in healthy people across ages. Sample-barcoded 5' priming and a J-beta primer mix drove a second PCR of 7 to 11 cycles. Using its own MiXCR run on the 5' RACE reads, TCRdb lists one record per CDR3 protein. Of a few hundred thousand distinct CDR3 sequences in the sample, over 25% were seen once. This same sample was also taken into another study, of T cells of mothers and their children.

What was sequenced was blood. The receptors derive from a boy younger than 10 in good health.

This sequence joins TRBV30 and TRBJ2-1, with unresolved D. The V and J ends lost 2 bases and 5 bases respectively, with 13 bases between them. The CDR3 runs 14 residues. CDR1 and CDR2 from the germline V gene are GTSNPN and SVGIG (reference sequence). The CDR3 DNA follows: TGTGCCTGGAGTTGGGTAGAGCTTAACAATGAGCAGTTCTTC. Translation: CAWSWVELNNEQFF. Combining the CDR3 with reference TRBV30 and TRBJ2-1 gives the whole variable domain SQTIHQWPATLVQPVGSPLSLECTVEGTSNPNLYWYRQAAGRGLQLLFYSVGIGQISSEVPQNLSASRPQDRQFILSSKKLLLSDSGFYLCAWSWVELNNEQFFGPGTRLTVL.

This clonotype appeared many times. The rearrangement links TRBV12-3 or TRBV12-4 to TRBJ1-2; 9 nucleotides match TRBD1. The V gene end was trimmed by 3 bases and the J gene end by 8 bases; junction bases not matched to a gene: 4. CDR3 length equals 13 residues. Written as DNA, the CDR3 is TGTGCCAGCAGTTTGGGGACAGGGTACGGCTACACCTTC. This translates into CASSLGTGYGYTF.

Many counts were recorded for this clonotype. CDR3 residues: CASSPGTEAYEQYF. CDR3 coding DNA: TGTGCCAGCTCACCGGGGACAGAGGCCTACGAGCAGTACTTC. The chain recombines TRBV18 with TRBJ2-7; 7 nucleotides agree with TRBD1. This CDR3 is 14 amino acids long. V trimming: 3 bases; J trimming: 2 bases; junction bases outside the gene matches: 4. Germline values: CDR1 KGHSH, CDR2 LQKENI.

This clonotype was seen repeatedly, ten times or more. This rearrangement joins TRBV6-6 to TRBJ2-2; D is perhaps TRBD1 (6 bases). Germline V lookup: CDR1 MNHNY, CDR2 SVGAGI (reference sequence). The CDR3 runs to 15 residues. Between the trimmed V and J ends, which lost 8 bases and 5 bases, there was a span of 18 bases. For the CDR3, the DNA is TGTGCCAGCGGGGCTGGACTCGGACAGACCGGGGAGCTGTTTTTT. This codes for CASGAGLGQTGELFF.

This clonotype has more than one count but fewer than ten. This chain joins TRBV20-1 and TRBJ1-5; D not certain. CDR1 is DFQATT and CDR2 is SNEGSKA in the germline V gene (reference sequence). This CDR3 is built from 14 residues. V lost 6 bases, J lost 7 bases, and 19 bases lay in between. The DNA of the CDR3 is TGCAGTGCCCCCAGAGTAGGGCCGGGGCAGCCCCAGCATTTT. As protein: CSAPRVGPGQPQHF.

In this sample, this clonotype turned up a few times. This chain joins TRBV6-2 or TRBV6-3 and TRBJ2-5; D possibly corresponds to TRBD2 (6 bases). The CDR3 is made up of 15 amino acids. CDR1 is MNHEY and CDR2 is SVGEGT in the germline V gene. Deletions cut 4 bases from V and 4 bases from J, with 16 bases between. The CDR3 DNA follows: TGTGCCAGCAGTTCCGGACTGGAGGGTCCAGAGACCCAGTACTTC. Translating it yields CASSSGLEGPETQYF.